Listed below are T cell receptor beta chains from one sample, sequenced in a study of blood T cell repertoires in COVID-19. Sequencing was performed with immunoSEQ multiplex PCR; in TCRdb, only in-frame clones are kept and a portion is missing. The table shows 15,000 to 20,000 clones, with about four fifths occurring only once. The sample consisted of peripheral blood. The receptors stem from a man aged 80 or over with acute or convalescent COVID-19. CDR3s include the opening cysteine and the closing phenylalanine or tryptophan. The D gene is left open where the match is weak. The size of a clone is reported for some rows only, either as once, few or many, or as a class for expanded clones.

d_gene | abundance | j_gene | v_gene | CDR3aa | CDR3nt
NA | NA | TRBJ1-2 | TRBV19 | CASSQTGDYGYTF | TGTGCCAGTAGTCAGACAGGAGACTATGGCTACACCTTC
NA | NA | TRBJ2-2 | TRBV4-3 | CASSQDLAPNTGELFF | TGCGCCAGCAGCCAAGATTTAGCGCCGAACACCGGGGAGCTGTTTTTT
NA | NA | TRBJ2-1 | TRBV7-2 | CASSLARQVNNEQFF | TGTGCCAGCAGCTTAGCAAGACAGGTAAACAATGAGCAGTTCTTC
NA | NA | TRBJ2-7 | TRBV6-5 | CASSYSLYEQYF | TGTGCCAGCAGTTACTCTCTATACGAGCAGTACTTC
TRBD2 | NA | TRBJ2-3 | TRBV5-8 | CASSDWGLAGASTDTQYF | TGTGCCAGCTCGGACTGGGGACTAGCGGGGGCCAGCACAGATACGCAGTATTTT
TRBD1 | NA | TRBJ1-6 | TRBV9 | CASSATGMDNSPLHF | TGTGCCAGCAGCGCGACAGGGATGGACAATTCACCCCTCCACTTT
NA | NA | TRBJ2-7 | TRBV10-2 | CASREQGNYEQYF | TGCGCCAGCAGAGAACAGGGTAACTACGAGCAGTACTTC
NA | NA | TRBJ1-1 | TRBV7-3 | CASSSNRVTEAFF | TGTGCCAGCAGCTCCAACAGGGTAACTGAAGCTTTCTTT
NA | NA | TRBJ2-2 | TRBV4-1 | CASSQPQGSGELFF | TGCGCCAGCAGCCAACCTCAGGGATCCGGGGAGCTGTTTTTT
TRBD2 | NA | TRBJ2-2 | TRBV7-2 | CASNHGAGGGFSTGELFF | TGTGCCAGCAACCATGGGGCAGGCGGGGGGTTCAGCACCGGGGAGCTGTTTTTT
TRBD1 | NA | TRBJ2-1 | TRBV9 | CASTGQGVNEQFF | TGTGCCAGCACAGGGCAGGGGGTGAATGAGCAGTTCTTC
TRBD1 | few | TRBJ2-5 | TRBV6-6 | CASSTSTGKKQETQYF | TGTGCCAGCAGTACATCGACAGGGAAGAAACAAGAGACCCAGTACTTC
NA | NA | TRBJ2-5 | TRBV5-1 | CASSLAQQGTETQYF | TGCGCCAGCAGCTTGGCACAACAGGGAACGGAGACCCAGTACTTC
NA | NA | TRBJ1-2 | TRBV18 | CASSPTGQDGYTF | TGTGCCAGCTCGCCCACAGGGCAGGATGGCTACACCTTC
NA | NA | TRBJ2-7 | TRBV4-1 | CASSQDTWGRGRKVSYEQYF | TGCGCCAGCAGCCAAGATACGTGGGGCAGGGGCCGAAAGGTTTCCTACGAGCAGTACTTC
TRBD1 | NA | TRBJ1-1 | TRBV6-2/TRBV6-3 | CASSLQGARVMNTEAFF | TGTGCCAGCAGTTTACAGGGGGCTAGAGTCATGAACACTGAAGCTTTCTTT
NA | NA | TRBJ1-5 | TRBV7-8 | CASGISNQPQHF | TGTGCCAGCGGCATTAGCAATCAGCCCCAGCATTTT
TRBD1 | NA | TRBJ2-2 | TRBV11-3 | CASSLDHSGTGSAGELFF | TGTGCCAGCAGCTTAGACCACTCGGGGACAGGGTCGGCCGGGGAGCTGTTTTTT
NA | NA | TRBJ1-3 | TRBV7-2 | CASSSTGLGNTIYF | TGTGCCAGCAGCTCAACAGGGCTTGGAAACACCATATATTTT
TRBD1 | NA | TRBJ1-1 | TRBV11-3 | CASSAGRTGGEEAFF | TGTGCCAGCAGCGCCGGCAGGACAGGGGGCGAGGAAGCTTTCTTT
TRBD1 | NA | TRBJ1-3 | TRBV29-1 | CSVTGQSSGNTIYF | TGCAGCGTTACGGGACAGAGCTCTGGAAACACCATATATTTT
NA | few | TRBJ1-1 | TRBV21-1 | CASSFRDRGTYTEAFF | TGTGCCAGCAGCTTCCGGGACAGGGGAACTTACACTGAAGCTTTCTTT
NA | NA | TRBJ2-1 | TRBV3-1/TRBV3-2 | CASSQEVGRVVGGRIYNEQFF | TGTGCCAGCAGCCAAGAGGTCGGGCGGGTGGTCGGCGGGCGTATCTACAATGAGCAGTTCTTC
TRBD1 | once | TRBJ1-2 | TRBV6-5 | CASRTGQPTLYGYTF | TGTGCCAGCAGGACGGGACAGCCTACACTCTATGGCTACACCTTC
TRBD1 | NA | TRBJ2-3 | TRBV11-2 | CASSLARTGGTDTQYF | TGTGCCAGCAGCTTGGCCCGGACAGGGGGCACAGATACGCAGTATTTT
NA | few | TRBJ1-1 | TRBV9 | CASRGHSTEAFF | TGTGCCAGCAGGGGACATTCCACTGAAGCTTTCTTT
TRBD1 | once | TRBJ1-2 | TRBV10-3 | CAIMGSGGREGYTF | TGTGCCATCATGGGCTCAGGGGGTCGAGAGGGCTACACCTTC
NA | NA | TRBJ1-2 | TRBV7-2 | CASSLETGIGYGYTF | TGTGCCAGCAGCTTAGAAACAGGAATCGGGTATGGCTACACCTTC
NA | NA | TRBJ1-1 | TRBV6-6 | CASSSLGGVNTEAFF | TGTGCCAGCAGTTCCCTGGGGGGGGTGAACACTGAAGCTTTCTTT
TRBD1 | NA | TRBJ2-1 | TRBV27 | CASRNRDSGNNEQFF | TGTGCCAGCAGGAACCGGGACAGCGGAAACAATGAGCAGTTCTTC
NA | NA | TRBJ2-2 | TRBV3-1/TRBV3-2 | CASSMGRNTGELFF | TGTGCCAGCAGCATGGGGAGAAACACCGGGGAGCTGTTTTTT
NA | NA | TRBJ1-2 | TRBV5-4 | CASSPQRTGPYGYTF | TGTGCCAGCAGCCCACAAAGAACAGGCCCCTATGGCTACACCTTC
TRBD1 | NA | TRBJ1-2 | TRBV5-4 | CASSWTGEYGYTF | TGTGCCAGCAGCTGGACAGGGGAATATGGCTACACCTTC
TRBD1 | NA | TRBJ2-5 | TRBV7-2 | CASSLGTDQETQYF | TGTGCCAGCAGCTTGGGGACAGACCAGGAGACCCAGTACTTC
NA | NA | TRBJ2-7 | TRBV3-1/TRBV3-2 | CASSQQPRGNSYEQYF | TGTGCCAGCAGCCAACAGCCACGGGGGAACTCCTACGAGCAGTACTTC
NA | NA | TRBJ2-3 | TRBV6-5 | CASSYTSGYTQYF | TGTGCCAGCAGTTACACCTCGGGATATACGCAGTATTTT
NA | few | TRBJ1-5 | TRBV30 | CAWSWGGDQPQHF | TGTGCCTGGAGTTGGGGGGGGGATCAGCCCCAGCATTTT
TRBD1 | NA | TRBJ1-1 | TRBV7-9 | CASSSRTGGRTTEAFF | TGTGCCAGCAGCTCAAGGACAGGGGGCAGGACGACTGAAGCTTTCTTT
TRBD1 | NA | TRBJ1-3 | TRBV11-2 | CASSLARDRVAGNTIYF | TGTGCCAGCAGCTTAGCCCGGGACAGGGTTGCTGGAAACACCATATATTTT
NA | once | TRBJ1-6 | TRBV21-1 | CASRPPPCRGRNSPLHF | TGTGCCAGCAGGCCCCCCCCTTGTAGGGGGCGTAATTCACCCCTCCACTTT